This T cell receptor (beta chain) was profiled in a study of T cells in Graves' hyperthyroidism and ophthalmopathy. Authors of the study amplified TCR beta CDR3 regions from RNA transcripts. With the HTBI primer set, the TCR CDR3 went through a first round of RT-PCR. TCRdb redid the calling of the multiplex PCR reads with MiXCR, one entry per CDR3 protein. The sample includes 540,000 or so distinct CDR3 sequences, approximately 15% of them seen just once. V was shortened by 0 bases and J by 3 bases, with 13 bases between the two germline ends. CDR1 is LGHNA, CDR2 YSLEER, per germline. The CDR3 is 16 amino acids. Overall study findings and caveats: Most thyroid clonotypes with frequency above 0.001 were detected in blood.

On this clonotype: Its antigen is not identified.

Stable hyperthyroidism: no ophthalmopathy progression over 18 months of follow-up. Pregnant or lactating patients were excluded, as were those with uncontrolled infection or other autoimmune disease. The PBMCs had their origin in 7.5 to 10 ml of fresh peripheral blood. The chain joins TRBV4-3 to TRBJ2-3; D uncertain. The TCR sequence derives from a woman between 25 and 40 years old with Graves' hyperthyroidism. Specimen: blood. The CDR3 coding sequence is TGCGCCAGCAGCCAAGACCATGGACGGTATACAGATACGCAGTATTTT. It yields the protein CASSQDHGRYTDTQYF.